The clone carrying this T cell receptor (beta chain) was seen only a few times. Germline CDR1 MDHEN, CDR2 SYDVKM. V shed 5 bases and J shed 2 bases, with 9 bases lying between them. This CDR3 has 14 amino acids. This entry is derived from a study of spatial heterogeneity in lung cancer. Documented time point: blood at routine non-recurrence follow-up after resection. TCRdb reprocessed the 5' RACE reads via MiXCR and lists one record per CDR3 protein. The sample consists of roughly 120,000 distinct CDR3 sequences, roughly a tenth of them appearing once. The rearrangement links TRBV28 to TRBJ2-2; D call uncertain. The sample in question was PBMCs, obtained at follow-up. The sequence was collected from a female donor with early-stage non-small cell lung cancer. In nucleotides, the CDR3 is TGTGCCAGCAGTCCACCCCCAAACACCGGGGAGCTGTTTTTT. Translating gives CASSPPPNTGELFF. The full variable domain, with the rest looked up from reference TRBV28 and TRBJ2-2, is DVKVTQSSRYLVKRTGEKVFLECVQDMDHENMFWYRQDPGLGLRLIYFSYDVKMKEKGDIPEGYSVSREKKERFSLILESASTNQTSMYLCASSPPPNTGELFFGEGSRLTVL.